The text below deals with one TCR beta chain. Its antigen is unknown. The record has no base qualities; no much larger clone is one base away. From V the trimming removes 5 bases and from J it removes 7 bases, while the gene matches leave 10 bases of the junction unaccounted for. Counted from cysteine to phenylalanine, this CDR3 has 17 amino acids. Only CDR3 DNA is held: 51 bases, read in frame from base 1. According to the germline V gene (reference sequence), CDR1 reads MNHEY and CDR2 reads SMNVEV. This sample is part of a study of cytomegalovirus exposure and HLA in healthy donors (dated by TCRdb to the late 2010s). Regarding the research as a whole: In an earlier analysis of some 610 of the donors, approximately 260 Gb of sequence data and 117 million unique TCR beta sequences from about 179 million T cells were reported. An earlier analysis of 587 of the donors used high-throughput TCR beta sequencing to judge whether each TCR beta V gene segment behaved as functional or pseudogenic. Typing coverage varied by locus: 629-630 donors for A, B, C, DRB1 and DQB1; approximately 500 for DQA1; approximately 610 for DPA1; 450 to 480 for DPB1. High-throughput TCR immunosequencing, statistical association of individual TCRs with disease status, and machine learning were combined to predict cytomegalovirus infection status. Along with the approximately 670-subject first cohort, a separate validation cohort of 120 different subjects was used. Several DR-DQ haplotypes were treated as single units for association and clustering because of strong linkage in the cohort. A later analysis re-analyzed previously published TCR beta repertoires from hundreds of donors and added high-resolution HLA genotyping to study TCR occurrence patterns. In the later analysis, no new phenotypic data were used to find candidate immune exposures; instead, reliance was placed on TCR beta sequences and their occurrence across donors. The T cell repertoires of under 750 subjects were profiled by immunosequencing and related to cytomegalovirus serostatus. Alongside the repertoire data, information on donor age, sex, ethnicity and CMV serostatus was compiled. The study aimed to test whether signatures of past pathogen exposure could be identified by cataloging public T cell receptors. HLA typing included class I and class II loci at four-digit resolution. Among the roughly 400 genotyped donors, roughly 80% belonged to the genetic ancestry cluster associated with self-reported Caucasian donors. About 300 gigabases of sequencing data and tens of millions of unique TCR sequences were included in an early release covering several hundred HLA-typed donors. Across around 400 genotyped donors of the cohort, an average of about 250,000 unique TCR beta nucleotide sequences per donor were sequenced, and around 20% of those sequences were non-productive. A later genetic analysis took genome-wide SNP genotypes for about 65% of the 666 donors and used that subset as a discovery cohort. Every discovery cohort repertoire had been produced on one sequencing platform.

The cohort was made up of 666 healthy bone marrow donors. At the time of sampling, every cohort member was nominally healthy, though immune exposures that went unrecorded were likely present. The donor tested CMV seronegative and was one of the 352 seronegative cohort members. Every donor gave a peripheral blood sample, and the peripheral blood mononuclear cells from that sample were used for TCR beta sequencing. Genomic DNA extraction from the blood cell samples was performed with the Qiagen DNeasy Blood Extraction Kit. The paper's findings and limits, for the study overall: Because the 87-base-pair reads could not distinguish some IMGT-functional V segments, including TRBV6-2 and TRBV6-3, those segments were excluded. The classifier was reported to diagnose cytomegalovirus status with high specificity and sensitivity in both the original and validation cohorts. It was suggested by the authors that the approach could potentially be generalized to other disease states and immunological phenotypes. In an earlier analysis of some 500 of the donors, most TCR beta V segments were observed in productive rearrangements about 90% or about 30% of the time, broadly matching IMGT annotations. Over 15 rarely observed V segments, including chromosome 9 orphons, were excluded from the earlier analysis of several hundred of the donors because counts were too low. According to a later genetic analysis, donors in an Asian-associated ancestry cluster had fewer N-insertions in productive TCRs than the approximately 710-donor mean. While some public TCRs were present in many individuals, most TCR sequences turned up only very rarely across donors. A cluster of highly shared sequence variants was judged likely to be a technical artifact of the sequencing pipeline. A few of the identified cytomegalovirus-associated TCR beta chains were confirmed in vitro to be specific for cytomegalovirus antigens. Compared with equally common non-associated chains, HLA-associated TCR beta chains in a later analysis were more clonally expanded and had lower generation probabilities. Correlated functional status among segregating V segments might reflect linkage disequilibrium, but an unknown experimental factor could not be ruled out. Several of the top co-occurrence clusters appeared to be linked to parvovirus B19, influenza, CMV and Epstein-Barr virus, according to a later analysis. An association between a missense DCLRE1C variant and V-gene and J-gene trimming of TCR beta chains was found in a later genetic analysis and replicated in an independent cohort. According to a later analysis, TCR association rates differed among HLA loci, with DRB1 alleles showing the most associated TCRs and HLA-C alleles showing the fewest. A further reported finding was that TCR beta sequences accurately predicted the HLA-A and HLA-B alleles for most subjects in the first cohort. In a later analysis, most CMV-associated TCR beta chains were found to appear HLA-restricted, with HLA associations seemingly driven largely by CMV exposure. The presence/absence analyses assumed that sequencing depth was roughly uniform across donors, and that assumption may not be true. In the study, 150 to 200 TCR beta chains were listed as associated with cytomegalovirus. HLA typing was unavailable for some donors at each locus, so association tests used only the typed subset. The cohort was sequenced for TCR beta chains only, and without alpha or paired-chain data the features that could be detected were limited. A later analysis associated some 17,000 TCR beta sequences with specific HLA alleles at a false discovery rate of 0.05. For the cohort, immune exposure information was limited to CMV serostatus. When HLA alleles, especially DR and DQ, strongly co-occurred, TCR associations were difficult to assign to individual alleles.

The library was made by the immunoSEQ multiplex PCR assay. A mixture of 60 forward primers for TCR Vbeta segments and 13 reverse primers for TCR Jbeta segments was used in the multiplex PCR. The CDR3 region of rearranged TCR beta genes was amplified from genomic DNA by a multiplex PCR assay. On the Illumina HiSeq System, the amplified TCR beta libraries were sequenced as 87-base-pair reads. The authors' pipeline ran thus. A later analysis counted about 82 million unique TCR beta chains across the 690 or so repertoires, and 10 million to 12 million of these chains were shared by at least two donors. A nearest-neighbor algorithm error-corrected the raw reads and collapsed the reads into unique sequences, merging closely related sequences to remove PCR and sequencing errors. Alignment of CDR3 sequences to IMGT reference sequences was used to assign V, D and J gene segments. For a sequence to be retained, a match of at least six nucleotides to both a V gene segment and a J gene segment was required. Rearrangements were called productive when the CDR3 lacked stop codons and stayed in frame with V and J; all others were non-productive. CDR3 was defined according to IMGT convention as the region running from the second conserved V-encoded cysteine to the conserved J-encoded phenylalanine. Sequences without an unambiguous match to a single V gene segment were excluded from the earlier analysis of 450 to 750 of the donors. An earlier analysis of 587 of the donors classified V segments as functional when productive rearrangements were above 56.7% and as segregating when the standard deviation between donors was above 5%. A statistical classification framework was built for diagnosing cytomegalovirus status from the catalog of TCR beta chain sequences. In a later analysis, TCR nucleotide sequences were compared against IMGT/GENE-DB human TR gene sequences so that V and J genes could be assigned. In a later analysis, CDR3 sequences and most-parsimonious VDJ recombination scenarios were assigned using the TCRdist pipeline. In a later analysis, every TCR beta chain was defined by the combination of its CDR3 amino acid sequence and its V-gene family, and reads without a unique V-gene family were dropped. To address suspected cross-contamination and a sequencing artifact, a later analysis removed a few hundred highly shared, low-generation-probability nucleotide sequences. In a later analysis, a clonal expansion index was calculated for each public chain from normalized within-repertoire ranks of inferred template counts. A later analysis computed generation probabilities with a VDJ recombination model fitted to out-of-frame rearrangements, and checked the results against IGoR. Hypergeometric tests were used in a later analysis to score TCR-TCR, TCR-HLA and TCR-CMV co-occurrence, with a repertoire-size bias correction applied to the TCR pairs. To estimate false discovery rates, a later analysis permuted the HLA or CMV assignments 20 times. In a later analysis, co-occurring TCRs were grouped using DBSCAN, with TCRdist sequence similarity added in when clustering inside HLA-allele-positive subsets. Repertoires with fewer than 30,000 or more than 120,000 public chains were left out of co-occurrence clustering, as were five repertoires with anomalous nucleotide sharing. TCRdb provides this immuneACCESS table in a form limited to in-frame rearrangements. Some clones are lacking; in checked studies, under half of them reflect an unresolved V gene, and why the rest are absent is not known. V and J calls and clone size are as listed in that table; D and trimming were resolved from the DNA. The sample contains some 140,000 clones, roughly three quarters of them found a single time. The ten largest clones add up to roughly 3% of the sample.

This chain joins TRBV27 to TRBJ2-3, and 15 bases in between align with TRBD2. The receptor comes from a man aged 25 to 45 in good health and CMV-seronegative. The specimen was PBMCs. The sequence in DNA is TGTGCCAGCAGTCCCACCGGGACTAGCGGGGGGTTAAATACGCAGTATTTT. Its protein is CASSPTGTSGGLNTQYF.